This TCR beta chain stems from a study of T cell responses to AZD1222 COVID-19 vaccine. Whole-study results and caveats: Just five or six AZD1222 recipients were seropositive at baseline. Donors skewed white British and female; clonal diversity was possibly underestimated. The peak T cell response came first, and repertoires were sampled only after it. Targeting of unmutated variant regions was reportedly seen in nearly half of spike-specific TCRs.

The data were produced by immunoSEQ multiplex PCR, yet TCRdb's version contains in-frame clones alone and is incomplete. The sample has 150,000 to 180,000 clones, about nine tenths seen once. On this clone: Its antigen is still unknown.

Sequencing was performed on peripheral blood, taken on day 0 of MenACWY control vaccination. This clonotype originated in an adult in good health.

The CDR3 DNA reads TGTGCCATCAGTGCAGGGGCCGCCTACGAGCAGTACTTC. Amino acid sequence: CAISAGAAYEQYF. This sequence joins TRBV10-3 and TRBJ2-7, with a weak D call TRBD1 (6 bases). CDR1 is ENHRY, CDR2 SYGVKD, per germline. The CDR3 spans 13 residues. Trimming cost V 4 bases and J 2 bases, with 9 bases left between them.